The 24 T cell receptor beta chains given below trace back to one sample, sequenced in a study of cytomegalovirus exposure and HLA in healthy donors. PCR was performed using 60 Vbeta and 13 Jbeta primers. Profiled with immunoSEQ multiplex PCR; TCRdb holds only in-frame clones, not every one. Counted here are more than 80,000 clones, 70% to 80% occurring once; the ten biggest clones make up roughly 20%. Sequenced input: PBMCs. The origin of the receptors is a woman aged 55-70 years in good health and CMV-seropositive.

Here the CDR3 DNA reads TGTGCCAGCTCACCCACGGGACTAGCGGGAGCTATCTACGAGCAGTACTTC. Its protein product is CASSPTGLAGAIYEQYF. V usage is TRBV18 and J usage is TRBJ2-7; 14 bases are a match to TRBD2. The CDR3 contains 17 residues. V shed 3 bases and J 3 bases; nucleotides not matched to a gene: 7. CDR1 is KGHSH, CDR2 LQKENI, per germline.

The rearrangement joins TRBV10-2 to TRBJ2-7, with D possibly matching TRBD2 (6 bases). The V gene's germline CDR1 is WSHSY and CDR2 SAAADI. V lost 6 bases and J 2 bases, leaving 8 bases between the germline ends. CDR3 length: 12 amino acids. The CDR3, as DNA: TGCGCCAGCAGGGGGGGTCCCTACGAGCAGTACTTC. Translated: CASRGGPYEQYF.

The rearrangement uses TRBV4-1 and TRBJ2-1; 13 positions match TRBD2. This CDR3 comprises 15 residues. Germline V gene data show CDR1 as MGHRA and CDR2 as YSYEKL. Unmatched junction bases numbered 9, after V lost 10 bases and J lost 6 bases. CDR3 coding DNA: TGCGCCACCACGGCGGGACTAGCGGGGATCAATGAGCAGTTCTTC. Encoded protein: CATTAGLAGINEQFF.

This chain links TRBV23-1 with TRBJ2-1; possibly TRBD2 for D (7 bases). TRBV23-1 is labeled an ORF, and its function is uncertain. CDR3 length: 16 amino acids. Trimming stripped 2 bases from V and 5 bases from J, with 16 bases between. The CDR3 reads CASSQKAGHSNNEQFF. The CDR3 DNA reads as TGCGCCAGCAGTCAAAAAGCGGGACATTCTAACAATGAGCAGTTCTTC.

This rearrangement joins TRBV5-1 to TRBJ1-1; 7 nucleotides match TRBD1. V shed 3 bases and J 0 bases; nucleotides not matched to a gene: 8. The CDR3 loop spans 16 amino acids. CDR1 and CDR2 from the germline V gene are SGHRS and YFSETQ. CDR3 in DNA: TGCGCCAGCAGCTCTGGTGGGACAGTAATGAACACTGAAGCTTTCTTT. Residues: CASSSGGTVMNTEAFF.

The rearrangement uses TRBV6-6 and TRBJ1-1, with D unresolved. V lost 8 bases and J 4 bases, leaving 17 bases between the germline ends. Germline V gene lookup returns CDR1 MNHNY and CDR2 SVGAGI (reference sequence). The CDR3 has 14 amino acids. This CDR3 is CASFPTTYTTEAFF. CDR3 nucleotides: TGTGCCAGCTTCCCTACCACGTATACCACTGAAGCTTTCTTT.

The rearrangement links TRBV2 to TRBJ2-7; maybe TRBD2 (5 bases). With 7 bases removed from V and 3 bases from J, the gap between germline ends came to 19 bases. The CDR3 extends over 15 amino acids. Germline assignment: CDR1 SNHLY and CDR2 FYNNEI. In DNA, the CDR3 is TGTGCCAGCAACCGGGTGGACTTTCTCCACTACGAGCAGTACTTC. This codes for CASNRVDFLHYEQYF.

V and J are TRBV5-1 and TRBJ2-1; 13 nucleotides align to TRBD2. Germline values: CDR1 SGHRS, CDR2 YFSETQ. The V segment lost 0 bases and the J segment 6 bases; nucleotides outside the gene matches: 3. The CDR3 extends over 16 amino acids. The CDR3 is CASSLELAGGLNEQFF. CDR3 nucleotides: TGCGCCAGCAGCTTGGAACTAGCGGGAGGGCTCAATGAGCAGTTCTTC.

The chain has TRBV7-9 and TRBJ2-1; TRBD2 is a possible D gene (5 bases). Germline CDR1 SEHNR, CDR2 FQNEAQ (reference sequence). V was clipped by 8 bases and J by 8 bases, with 13 bases between them. This CDR3 comprises 12 residues. This CDR3 is CASERVEHEQFF. DNA for the CDR3: TGTGCCAGCGAGAGGGTGGAGCATGAGCAGTTCTTC.

This clone was seen just once. The V and J genes are TRBV2 and TRBJ2-7; D may be TRBD1 (5 bases). The germline gives CDR1 SNHLY, CDR2 FYNNEI. Trimming took 8 bases from V and 4 from J, leaving 18 bases between them. This CDR3 is built from 14 residues. CDR3 nucleotide sequence: TGTGCCAGCGCTGACAGCCGATTAGGGTACGAGCAGTACTTC. Its translation: CASADSRLGYEQYF.

The chain has TRBV6-1 and TRBJ1-1; D may be TRBD1 (5 bases). Germline-derived CDR1 and CDR2 are MNHNS and SASEGT. The ends were cut back, 4 bases at V and 1 base at J, with 13 bases in the middle. CDR3 length: 15 amino acids. This chain's CDR3 is CASSANRDWNTEAFF. The CDR3 DNA sequence: TGTGCCAGCAGTGCGAACCGGGACTGGAACACTGAAGCTTTCTTT.

This clone showed up many times. The chain is built from TRBV2 and TRBJ1-1, with D unresolved. Germline V gene data show CDR1 as SNHLY and CDR2 as FYNNEI. Trimming took 4 bases from V and 11 from J, leaving 20 bases between them. The CDR3 is made up of 14 amino acids. The CDR3 nucleotides are TGTGCCAGCAGTGCTAGCAGGAATTTCGCTTGGGCTTTCTTT. Translation: CASSASRNFAWAFF.

The V gene is TRBV7-3, the J gene TRBJ1-1; D possibly corresponds to TRBD1 (5 bases). The CDR3 is 17 residues long. Trimming left V 1 base short and J 1 base short, with 16 bases between. From germline, CDR1 is SGHTA and CDR2 FQGTGA. The chain's CDR3 is CASSLIPVREGNTEAFF. The CDR3 nucleotides are TGTGCCAGCAGCTTAATTCCCGTCAGGGAGGGGAACACTGAAGCTTTCTTT.

The J gene is TRBJ1-1, the V gene TRBV2, with D unclear. This CDR3 is built from 14 residues. The germline V gene has CDR1 SNHLY and CDR2 FYNNEI. With 3 bases removed from V and 3 bases from J, the gap between germline ends came to 11 bases. The CDR3 region is CASSEGRMDTEAFF. In DNA, the CDR3 is TGTGCCAGCAGTGAGGGGAGGATGGACACTGAAGCTTTCTTT.

The chain joins TRBV7-2 to TRBJ2-1; D possibly corresponds to TRBD1 (5 bases). Per the germline V gene, CDR1 is SGHTA and CDR2 is FQGNSA. The CDR3 consists of 13 residues. V gave up 5 bases and J gave up 5 bases, with 10 bases separating them. The CDR3, as DNA: TGTGCCAGCAGCCCAGACAGAAACAATGAGCAGTTCTTC. Protein product: CASSPDRNNEQFF.

V usage is TRBV11-2 and J usage is TRBJ2-1, with unresolved D. This CDR3 comprises 12 residues. Germline values: CDR1 SGHAT, CDR2 FQNNGV. V dropped 1 base and J dropped 13 bases, with 11 bases sitting between them. The chain's CDR3 is CASSLGVGAQFF. CDR3 coding DNA: TGTGCCAGCAGCTTAGGAGTTGGAGCCCAGTTCTTC. Drawing the rest from reference TRBV11-2 and TRBJ2-1, the complete variable domain is EAGVAQSPRYKIIEKRQSVAFWCNPISGHATLYWYQQILGQGPKLLIQFQNNGVVDDSQLPKDRFSAERLKGVDSTLKIQPAKLEDSAVYLCASSLGVGAQFFGPGTRLTVL.

This clone was seen a few times. This sequence joins TRBV2 and TRBJ2-1; D might be TRBD1 (6 bases). Between the trimmed V and J ends, which lost 5 bases and 6 bases, there was a span of 17 bases. In germline, CDR1 is SNHLY, CDR2 FYNNEI. The CDR3 runs 15 residues. The CDR3 DNA reads as TGTGCCAGCAGTCGTACAGGGTCGGTGAGCAATGAGCAGTTCTTC. Protein: CASSRTGSVSNEQFF.

There are a few counts of this clone. This specimen includes other DNA sequences encoding the same CDR3. The J gene is TRBJ1-2, the V gene TRBV6-5; tentatively, D is TRBD1 (5 bases). CDR1 and CDR2 (germline): MNHEY, SVGAGI. The CDR3 has 13 residues. V shed 0 bases and J shed 4 bases, with 6 bases lying between them. CDR3: CASSYSRGYGYTF. The CDR3 DNA reads as TGTGCCAGCAGTTACTCAAGGGGCTATGGCTACACCTTC.

The V gene is TRBV28, the J gene TRBJ2-7; TRBD1 agrees at 7 bases. Germline CDR1 and CDR2: MDHEN and SYDVKM. The CDR3 extends over 13 amino acids. Trimming cost V 6 bases and J 6 bases; bases outside gene matches: 8. DNA for the CDR3: TGTGCCAGCAGCTGGCGAGGGGGCCTCGAGCAGTACTTC. Translation: CASSWRGGLEQYF.

The chain links TRBV6-5 to TRBJ2-2; D uncertain. V shed 4 bases and J shed 6 bases, with 6 bases lying between them. CDR1 and CDR2 from the germline V gene are MNHEY and SVGAGI. This CDR3 spans 12 amino acids. The CDR3 bases are TGTGCCAGCAGTTTCCGGGCCGGGGAGCTGTTTTTT. Encoded protein: CASSFRAGELFF.

This chain connects TRBV29-1 to TRBJ1-2; D ambiguous. The ends were cut back, 0 bases at V and 7 bases at J, with 15 bases in the middle. CDR1 SQVTM and CDR2 ANQGSEA come from the germline V gene. This CDR3 has 14 residues. CDR3 sequence reads: CSVEDWQFAGGYTF. The CDR3 bases are TGCAGCGTTGAAGATTGGCAGTTTGCGGGTGGCTACACCTTC.

The J gene is TRBJ2-5, the V gene TRBV14; 9 positions match TRBD1. This CDR3 comprises 14 residues. Germline V gives CDR1 SGHDN, CDR2 FVKESK. J gave up 4 bases and V 4 bases, and 4 bases lay outside the gene matches. CDR3 protein: CASSPTGGRETQYF. CDR3 nucleotide sequence: TGTGCCAGCAGCCCCACAGGGGGCAGAGAGACCCAGTACTTC.

The gene calls are TRBV7-3 and TRBJ2-3, with 8 bases identical to TRBD2. Germline trimming cut 5 bases from V and 3 bases from J; bases unmatched to any gene: 10. Germline values: CDR1 SGHTA, CDR2 FQGTGA. CDR3 length equals 16 residues. In DNA, the CDR3 is TGTGCCAGCAGCCAGGGACTAGTCGGTAAAACAGATACGCAGTATTTT. Residues: CASSQGLVGKTDTQYF.

This clone was observed once. The chain couples TRBV11-2 to TRBJ2-3, with TRBD2 as a possible D gene (5 bases). The V end lost 2 bases, the J end lost 5 bases, and 14 bases lay between the germline ends. Germline CDR1 and CDR2: SGHAT and FQNNGV. The CDR3 is made up of 15 amino acids. The CDR3, as DNA: TGTGCCAGCAGCTTAAATCCGGGGTTAATAGATACGCAGTATTTT. Amino acid sequence: CASSLNPGLIDTQYF.